This T cell receptor beta chain was captured by sequencing in a study of CD8 T cells in Susac syndrome. About the study: Within the sequenced group of Susac syndrome patients, about 6 showed active disease and roughly eight were in remission. There were Susac syndrome patients who were therapy-naive at blood draw, others on corticosteroids, and others on intravenous immunoglobulin alone.

Random-hexamer reverse transcription was applied to roughly 0.45 to 1 ug RNA. It was immunoSEQ multiplex PCR that amplified TCR beta CDR3 across 54 Vbeta and 13 Jbeta. TCRdb itself ran the immunoSEQ multiplex PCR reads through MiXCR, one entry per CDR3 protein. Found here are around 230,000 distinct CDR3 sequences, less than 96% of them singletons; the top ten hold 0.1%. J was trimmed by 4 bases and V by 4 bases; bases with no gene match: 13. The CDR3 totals 17 residues. Germline V CDR1 and CDR2: SGHDT, YYEEEE. The sequenced sample consisted of CD4+ T cells from PBMCs. The chain recombines TRBV5-6 with TRBJ1-4, with 7 bases that match TRBD1. The sequence derives from a human donor with Susac syndrome. The CDR3 nucleotides are TGTGCCAGCAGCAAGCCCGAAACGGGACAGAATAATGAAAAACTGTTTTTT. This translates into CASSKPETGQNNEKLFF.